Following are 2 T cell receptor beta chains from one sample sequenced in a study of cytomegalovirus exposure and HLA in healthy donors. 60 Vbeta and 13 Jbeta primers were used in PCR. Only in-frame clones appear in the TCRdb table, and some are missing; sequencing was by immunoSEQ multiplex PCR. Among about 130,000 clones listed, approximately 86% were seen once. Sequencing used PBMCs. All receptors come from a boy between 10 and 17 years old in good health and CMV-seronegative.

The genes are TRBV5-3 and TRBJ1-2, with 11 bases lining up with TRBD1. TRBV5-3 is an ORF; its function is uncertain. This CDR3 comprises 14 residues. J gave up 7 bases and V 4 bases, and 6 bases lay outside the gene matches. This chain's CDR3 is CARSRTGGHGGYTF. The CDR3 region has the DNA TGTGCCAGAAGCAGGACAGGGGGCCATGGTGGCTACACCTTC.

Written as DNA, the CDR3 is TGTGCTTTAGCTCTCGGAAAGACCCAGTACTTC. Translated: CALALGKTQYF. The V and J genes are TRBV30 and TRBJ2-5; D gene uncertain. The CDR3 sequence is 11 residues long. Germline CDR1 GTSNPN, CDR2 SVGIG (reference sequence).